This T cell receptor (beta chain) is drawn from a study of cytomegalovirus exposure and HLA in healthy donors. Findings and caveats of the study: Previously analyzed data showed that most TCR beta V segments were productive at a frequency of about 87% or about 30%. Further analysis was carried out later, and it showed several of the most significant clusters appearing linked to common viral pathogens.

The germline V and J ends were trimmed by 1 base and 2 bases, with 12 bases remaining between them. Germline V gives CDR1 SEHNR, CDR2 FQNEAQ (reference sequence). CDR3 size: 16 residues. 13 Jbeta primers and 60 Vbeta primers were used for the PCR. TCRdb's copy holds only in-frame clones and misses some; the assay was immunoSEQ multiplex PCR. This sample has some 180,000 clones, with 75% found just once. This clone was counted a few times. Its target is not known. Likely unrecorded immune exposures existed in these nominally healthy donors. What was sequenced was PBMCs. V is TRBV7-9 and J is TRBJ2-1, with TRBD1 as a possible D gene (6 bases). The sequence was collected from a male donor in good health and CMV-seronegative. In nucleotides, the CDR3 is TGTGCCAGCAGCTTAGTGGCCGGGGACACCTACAATGAGCAGTTCTTC. Encoded protein: CASSLVAGDTYNEQFF. The full variable domain, completed using reference TRBV7-9 and TRBJ2-1, is DTGVSQNPRHKITKRGQNVTFRCDPISEHNRLYWYRQTLGQGPEFLTYFQNEAQLEKSRLLSDRFSAERPKGSFSTLEIQRTEQGDSAMYLCASSLVAGDTYNEQFFGPGTRLTVL.